The 11 T cell receptor beta chains below come from one sample, sequenced in a study of T cell responses to AZD1222 COVID-19 vaccine. This table comes from immunoSEQ multiplex PCR, and its TCRdb copy is limited to in-frame clones, with some not included. The sample records 140,000 or so clones, approximately 91% being singletons. Sequenced material: peripheral blood, taken on day 0 of AZD1222 vaccination. These receptors came from an adult in good health.

The rearrangement joins TRBV9 to TRBJ1-6; 7 bases match TRBD1. The CDR3 length is 15 residues. The J segment lost 5 bases and the V segment lost 6 bases, leaving 8 bases of the junction unmatched. Germline V gives CDR1 SGDLS, CDR2 YYNGEE. The CDR3 nucleotides read TGTGCCAGCACGAGAGGTGACAGGGATAATTCACCCCTCCACTTT. Protein product: CASTRGDRDNSPLHF.

V gene TRBV30 combines with J gene TRBJ1-2; D gene ambiguous. The CDR3 is 12 residues long. Trimming cost V 2 bases and J 7 bases, with 11 bases left between them. Germline V gene sequence: CDR1 GTSNPN, CDR2 SVGIG (reference sequence). In DNA form, the CDR3 reads TGTGCCTGGAGTAGAACACCGGGTGGCTACACCTTC. Its protein is CAWSRTPGGYTF.

The chain uses TRBV30 and TRBJ2-2; no firm D call. The germline V and J ends were trimmed by 4 bases and 7 bases, with 19 bases remaining between them. CDR1 and CDR2 from the germline V gene are GTSNPN and SVGIG (reference sequence). The CDR3 sequence is 15 residues long. The CDR3 region has the DNA TGTGCCTGGAAAGGTCAGAACGGATTGGGCGGGGAGCTGTTTTTT. It is translated as CAWKGQNGLGGELFF.

V gene TRBV11-2 combines with J gene TRBJ2-4; perhaps D is TRBD1 or TRBD2 (5 bases each). The CDR3 length is 15 residues. Germline V CDR1 and CDR2: SGHAT, FQNNGV. V was pared by 5 bases and J by 8 bases, with 19 bases between. In DNA, the CDR3 is TGTGCCAGCAGCGCACCCGGGGCTCGGCAGGACATTCAGTACTTC. Translated, it gives CASSAPGARQDIQYF.

In regard to this clone: Other DNA sequences from this sample encode an identical CDR3 as well. CDR3 DNA: TGTGCCAGCAGCCTACAGGGGGCTGGAAACACCATATATTTT. Its protein is CASSLQGAGNTIYF. The chain is built from TRBV7-9 and TRBJ1-3, with 8 bases fitting TRBD1. Germline-derived CDR1 and CDR2 are SEHNR and FQNEAQ (reference sequence). The length of the CDR3 is 14 residues. The junction had 2 bases not matched to a gene; V was cut back by 5 bases and J by 2 bases. Based on the CDR3 plus reference TRBV7-9 and TRBJ1-3, the full variable domain is DTGVSQNPRHKITKRGQNVTFRCDPISEHNRLYWYRQTLGQGPEFLTYFQNEAQLEKSRLLSDRFSAERPKGSFSTLEIQRTEQGDSAMYLCASSLQGAGNTIYFGEGSWLTVV.

V gene TRBV19 combines with J gene TRBJ1-2, with D unclear. V lost 5 bases and J 8 bases, leaving 24 bases between the germline ends. Germline values: CDR1 LNHDA, CDR2 SQIVND (reference sequence). This CDR3 contains 16 residues. For the CDR3, the DNA is TGTGCCAGTAGTTCCCGCGCGGCTGCCGGGTCTTGGGGCTACACCTTC. Its protein is CASSSRAAAGSWGYTF. The entire variable domain, with the rest obtained from reference TRBV19 and TRBJ1-2, is as follows: DGGITQSPKYLFRKEGQNVTLSCEQNLNHDAMYWYRQDPGQGLRLIYYSQIVNDFQKGDIAEGYSVSREKKESFPLTVTSAQKNPTAFYLCASSSRAAAGSWGYTFGSGTRLTVV.

The chain combines TRBV30 with TRBJ1-5, with D unclear. This CDR3 region has 13 residues. Looked up from germline, CDR1 is GTSNPN and CDR2 is SVGIG (reference sequence). Trimming pared 1 base from V and 7 bases from J, leaving 11 bases between. The chain's CDR3 is CAWSGGPIQPQHF. CDR3 coding DNA: TGTGCCTGGAGTGGGGGTCCCATACAGCCCCAGCATTTT.

V usage is TRBV3-1 (or the pseudogene TRBV3-2) and J usage is TRBJ2-7; D may be TRBD1 or TRBD2 (5 bases each). Germline values: CDR1 LGHDT, CDR2 YNNKEL (reference sequence). With 0 bases removed from V and 4 bases from J, the gap between germline ends came to 10 bases. CDR3 length: 14 amino acids. The CDR3 nucleotides read TGTGCCAGCAGCCAAGATCTGGGACCGTACGAGCAGTACTTC. Translating it yields CASSQDLGPYEQYF.

The rearrangement links TRBV3-1 (or the pseudogene TRBV3-2) to TRBJ2-7; maybe TRBD1 (6 bases). Trimming shortened V by 2 bases and J by 1 base, and 18 bases separated the two germline ends. In germline, CDR1 is LGHDT, CDR2 YNNKEL (reference sequence). The CDR3 is made up of 17 amino acids. CDR3: CASSQQLGGGGSYEQYF. The CDR3 coding sequence is TGTGCCAGCAGCCAACAGCTAGGGGGTGGGGGATCCTACGAGCAGTACTTC.

This clone was recorded only once. V is TRBV7-6 and J is TRBJ2-7; D gene unclear. CDR3 length: 14 residues. V was pared by 1 base and J by 2 bases, with 9 bases between. The germline gives CDR1 SGHVS, CDR2 FNYEAQ. This CDR3 is CASSLGLGPYEQYF. DNA for the CDR3: TGTGCCAGCAGCTTAGGGCTGGGCCCCTACGAGCAGTACTTC. Drawing the rest from reference TRBV7-6 and TRBJ2-7, the complete variable domain is GAGVSQSPRYKVTKRGQDVALRCDPISGHVSLYWYRQALGQGPEFLTYFNYEAQQDKSGLPNDRFSAERPEGSISTLTIQRTEQRDSAMYRCASSLGLGPYEQYFGPGTRLTVT.

This clone appeared a single time. The V and J genes are TRBV7-8 and TRBJ1-2; D not certain. The CDR3 extends over 15 amino acids. Looked up from germline, CDR1 is SGHVS and CDR2 is FQNEAQ. With 5 bases removed from V and 0 bases from J, the gap between germline ends came to 13 bases. CDR3 protein: CASSNAGETNYGYTF. CDR3 coding DNA: TGTGCCAGCAGCAACGCCGGGGAGACTAACTATGGCTACACCTTC.